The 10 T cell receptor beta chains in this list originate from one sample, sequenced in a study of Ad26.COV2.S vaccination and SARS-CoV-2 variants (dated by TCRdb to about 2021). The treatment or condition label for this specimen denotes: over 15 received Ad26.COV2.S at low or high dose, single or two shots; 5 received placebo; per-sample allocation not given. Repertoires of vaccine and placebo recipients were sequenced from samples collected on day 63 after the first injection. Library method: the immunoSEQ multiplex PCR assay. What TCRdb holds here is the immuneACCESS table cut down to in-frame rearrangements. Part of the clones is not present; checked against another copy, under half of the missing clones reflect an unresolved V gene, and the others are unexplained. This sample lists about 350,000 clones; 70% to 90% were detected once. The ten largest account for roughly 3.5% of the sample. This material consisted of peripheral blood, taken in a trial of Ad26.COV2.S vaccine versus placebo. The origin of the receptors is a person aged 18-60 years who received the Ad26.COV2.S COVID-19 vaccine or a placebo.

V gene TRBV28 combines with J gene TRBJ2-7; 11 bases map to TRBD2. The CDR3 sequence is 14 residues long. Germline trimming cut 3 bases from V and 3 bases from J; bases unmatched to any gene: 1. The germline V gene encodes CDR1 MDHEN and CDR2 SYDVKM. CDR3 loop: CASSLTSGNYEQYF. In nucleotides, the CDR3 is TGTGCCAGCAGTTTGACTAGCGGGAACTACGAGCAGTACTTC.

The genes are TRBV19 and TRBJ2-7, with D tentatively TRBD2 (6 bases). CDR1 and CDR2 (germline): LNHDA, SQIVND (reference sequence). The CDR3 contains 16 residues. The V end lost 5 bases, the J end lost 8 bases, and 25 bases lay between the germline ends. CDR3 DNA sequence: TGTGCCAGTAGTGGGCGGGGAGGAACTAGAGCCTTTAAGCAGTACTTC. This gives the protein CASSGRGGTRAFKQYF. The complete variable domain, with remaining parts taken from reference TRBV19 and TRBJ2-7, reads DGGITQSPKYLFRKEGQNVTLSCEQNLNHDAMYWYRQDPGQGLRLIYYSQIVNDFQKGDIAEGYSVSREKKESFPLTVTSAQKNPTAFYLCASSGRGGTRAFKQYFGPGTRLTVT.

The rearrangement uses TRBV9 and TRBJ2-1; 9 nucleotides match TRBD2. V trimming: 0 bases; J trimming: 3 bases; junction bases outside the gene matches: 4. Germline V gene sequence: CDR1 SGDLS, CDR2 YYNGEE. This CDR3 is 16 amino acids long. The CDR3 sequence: CASSVGGSGGYNEQFF. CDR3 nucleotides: TGTGCCAGCAGCGTAGGGGGTAGCGGGGGCTACAATGAGCAGTTCTTC.

DNA of the CDR3: TGTGCCAGCAGTGATAGCGGGGGCCCAGGGACCCAGTACTTC. Its protein product is CASSDSGGPGTQYF. The chain is built from TRBV27 and TRBJ2-5; 9 positions agree with TRBD2. Germline V gene data show CDR1 as MNHEY and CDR2 as SMNVEV (reference sequence). The CDR3 is 14 amino acids. Losses at the gene ends were 5 bases for V and 7 bases for J; bases not matched to a gene: 8.

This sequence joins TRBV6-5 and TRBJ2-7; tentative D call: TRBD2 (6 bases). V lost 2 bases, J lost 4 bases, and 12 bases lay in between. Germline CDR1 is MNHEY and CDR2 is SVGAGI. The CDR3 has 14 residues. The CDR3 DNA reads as TGTGCCAGCAGTTACACCGGACTACCTTACGAGCAGTACTTC. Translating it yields CASSYTGLPYEQYF.

The CDR3 region is CASSLQRDTYNEQFF. The CDR3, as DNA: TGTGCCAGCAGTCTACAGCGGGATACCTACAATGAGCAGTTCTTC. This chain links TRBV6-1 with TRBJ2-1, with 7 bases fitting TRBD2. Losses at the gene ends were 5 bases for V and 2 bases for J; bases not matched to a gene: 6. Germline V gene sequence: CDR1 MNHNS, CDR2 SASEGT. The CDR3 spans 15 residues.

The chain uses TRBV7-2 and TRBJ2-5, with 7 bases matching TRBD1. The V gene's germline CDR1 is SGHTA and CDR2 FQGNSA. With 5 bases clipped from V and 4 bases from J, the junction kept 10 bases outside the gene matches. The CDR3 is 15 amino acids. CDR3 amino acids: CASSTDRAWLETQYF. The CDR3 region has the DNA TGTGCCAGCAGCACCGACAGGGCATGGTTAGAGACCCAGTACTTC. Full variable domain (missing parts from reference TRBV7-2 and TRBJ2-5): GAGVSQSPSNKVTEKGKDVELRCDPISGHTALYWYRQSLGQGLEFLIYFQGNSAPDKSGLPSDRFSAERTGGSVSTLTIQRTQQEDSAVYLCASSTDRAWLETQYFGPGTRLLVL.

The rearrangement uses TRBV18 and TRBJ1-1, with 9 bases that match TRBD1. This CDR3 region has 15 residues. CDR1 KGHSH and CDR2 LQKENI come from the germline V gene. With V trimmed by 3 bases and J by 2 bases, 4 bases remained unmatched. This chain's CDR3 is CASSPRTGVNTEAFF. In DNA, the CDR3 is TGTGCCAGCTCACCTCGGACAGGGGTAAACACTGAAGCTTTCTTT.

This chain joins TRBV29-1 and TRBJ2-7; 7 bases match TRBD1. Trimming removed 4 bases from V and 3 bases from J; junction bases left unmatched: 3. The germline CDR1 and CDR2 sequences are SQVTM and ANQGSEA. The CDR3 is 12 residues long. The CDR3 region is CSVGDSLYEQYF. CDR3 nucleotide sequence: TGCAGCGTTGGGGACAGCCTCTACGAGCAGTACTTC.

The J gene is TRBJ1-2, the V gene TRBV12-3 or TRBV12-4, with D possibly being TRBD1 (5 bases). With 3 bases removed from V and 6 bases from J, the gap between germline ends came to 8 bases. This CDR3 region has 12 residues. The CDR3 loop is CASSFGGDGYTF. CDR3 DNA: TGTGCCAGCAGTTTCGGGGGAGATGGCTACACCTTC.